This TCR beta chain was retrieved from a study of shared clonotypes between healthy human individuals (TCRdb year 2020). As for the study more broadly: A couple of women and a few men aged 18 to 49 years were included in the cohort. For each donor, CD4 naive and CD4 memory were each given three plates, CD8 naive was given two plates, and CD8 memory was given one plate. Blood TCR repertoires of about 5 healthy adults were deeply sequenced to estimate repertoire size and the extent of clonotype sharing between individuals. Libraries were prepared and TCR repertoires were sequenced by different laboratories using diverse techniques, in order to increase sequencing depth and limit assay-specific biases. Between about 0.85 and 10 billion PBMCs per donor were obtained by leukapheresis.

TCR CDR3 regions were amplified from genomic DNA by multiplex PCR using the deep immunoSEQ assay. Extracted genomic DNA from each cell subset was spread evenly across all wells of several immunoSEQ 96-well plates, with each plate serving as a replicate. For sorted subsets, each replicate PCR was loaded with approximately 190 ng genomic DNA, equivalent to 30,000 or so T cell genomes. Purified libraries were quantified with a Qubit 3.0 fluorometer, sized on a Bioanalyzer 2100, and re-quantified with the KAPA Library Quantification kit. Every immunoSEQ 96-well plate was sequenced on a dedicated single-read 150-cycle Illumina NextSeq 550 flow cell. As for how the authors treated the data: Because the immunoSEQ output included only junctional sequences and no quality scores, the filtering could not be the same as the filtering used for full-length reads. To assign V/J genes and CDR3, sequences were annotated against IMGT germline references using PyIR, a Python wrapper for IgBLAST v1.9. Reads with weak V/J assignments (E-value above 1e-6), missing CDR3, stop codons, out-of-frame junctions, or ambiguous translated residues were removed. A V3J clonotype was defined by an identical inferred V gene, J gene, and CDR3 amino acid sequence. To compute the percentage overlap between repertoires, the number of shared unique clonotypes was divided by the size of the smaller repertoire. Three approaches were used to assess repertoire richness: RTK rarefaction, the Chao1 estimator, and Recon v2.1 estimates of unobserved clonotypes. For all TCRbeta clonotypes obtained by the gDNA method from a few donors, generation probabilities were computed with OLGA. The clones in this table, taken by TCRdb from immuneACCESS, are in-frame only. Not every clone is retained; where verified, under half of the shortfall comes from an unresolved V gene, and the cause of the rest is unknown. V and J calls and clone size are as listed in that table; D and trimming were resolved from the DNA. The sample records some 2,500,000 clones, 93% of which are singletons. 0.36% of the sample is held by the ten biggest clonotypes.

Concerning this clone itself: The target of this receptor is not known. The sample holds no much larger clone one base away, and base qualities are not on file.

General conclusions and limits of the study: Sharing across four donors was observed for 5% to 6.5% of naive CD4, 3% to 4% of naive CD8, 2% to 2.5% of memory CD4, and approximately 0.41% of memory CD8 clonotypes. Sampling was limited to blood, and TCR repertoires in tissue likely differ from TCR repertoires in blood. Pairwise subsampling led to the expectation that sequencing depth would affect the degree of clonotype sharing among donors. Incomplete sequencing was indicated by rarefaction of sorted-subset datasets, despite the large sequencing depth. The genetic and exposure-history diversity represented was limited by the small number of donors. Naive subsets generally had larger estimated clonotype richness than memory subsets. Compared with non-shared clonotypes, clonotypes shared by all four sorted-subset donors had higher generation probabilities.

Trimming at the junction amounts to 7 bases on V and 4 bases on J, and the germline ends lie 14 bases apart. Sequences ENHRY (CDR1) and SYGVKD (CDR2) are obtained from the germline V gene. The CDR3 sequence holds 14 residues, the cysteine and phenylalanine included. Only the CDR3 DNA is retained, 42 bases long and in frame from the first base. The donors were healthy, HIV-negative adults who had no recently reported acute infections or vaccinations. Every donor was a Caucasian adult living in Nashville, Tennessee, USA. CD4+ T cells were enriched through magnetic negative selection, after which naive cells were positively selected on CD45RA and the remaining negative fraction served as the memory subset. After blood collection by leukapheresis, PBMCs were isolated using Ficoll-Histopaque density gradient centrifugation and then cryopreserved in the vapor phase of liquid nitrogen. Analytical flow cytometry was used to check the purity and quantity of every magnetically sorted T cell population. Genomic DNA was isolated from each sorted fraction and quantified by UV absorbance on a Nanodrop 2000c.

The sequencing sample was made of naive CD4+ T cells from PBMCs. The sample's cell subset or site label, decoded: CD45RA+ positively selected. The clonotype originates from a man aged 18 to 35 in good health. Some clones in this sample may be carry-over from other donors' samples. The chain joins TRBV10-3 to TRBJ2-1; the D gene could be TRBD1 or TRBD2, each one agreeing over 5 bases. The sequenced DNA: TGTGCCATCACTACCGGGACCTTATACAATGAGCAGTTCTTC. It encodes CAITTGTLYNEQFF.